This TCR beta chain stems from a study of blood T cell repertoires in COVID-19. Participants had their cohort set by participant-reported clinical history. Generated by immunoSEQ multiplex PCR, the TCRdb table keeps only in-frame clones and is missing some. This table has 200,000 to 250,000 clones, 85% to 90% appearing once. With 1 base removed from V and 6 bases from J, the gap between germline ends came to 16 bases. The CDR3 runs 17 residues. The germline CDR1 and CDR2 sequences are SGHVS and FNYEAQ. The chain recombines TRBV7-6 with TRBJ2-6; perhaps TRBD2 as D (5 bases). Sequenced input: PBMCs or T cells enriched from blood (not recorded which). This receptor was obtained from a man between 35 and 55 years old who had recovered from COVID-19. CDR3 sequence reads: CASSLGPRGPVANVLTF. CDR3 bases: TGTGCCAGCAGCTTAGGACCAAGAGGGCCAGTGGCCAACGTCCTGACTTTC.